This is a list of T cell receptor beta chains from one sample in a study of CD8 T cells in Susac syndrome. TCRdb processed the immunoSEQ multiplex PCR reads anew with MiXCR; each CDR3 protein has one entry. The data contain approximately 190,000 distinct CDR3 sequences, approximately 95% of them singletons. Sequenced sample: CD8+ T cells from PBMCs. These receptor sequences come from a human donor with Susac syndrome. Both conserved end residues are part of each CDR3. A D gene is named only where the DNA matches it firmly. For some rows the clone size is stated as once, few or many, or as a class when expanded; others skip it.

TRBV11-2	TRBJ2-5	NA	NA	TGTGCCAGCAGCTTATATGGGGCTAAGCTAGAGACCCAGTACTTC	CASSLYGAKLETQYF
TRBV6-5	TRBJ1-5	TRBD1	NA	TGTGCCAGCAGTCAGGGGGGCAATCAGCCCCAGCATTTT	CASSQGGNQPQHF
TRBV7-9	TRBJ2-7	NA	few	TGTGCCAGCAGCTTAGGTGGGGACGAGCAGTACTTC	CASSLGGDEQYF
TRBV5-1	TRBJ2-1	NA	NA	TGCGCCAGCAGAAACGGGGGAAGCTCCTACAATGAGCAGTTCTTC	CASRNGGSSYNEQFF
TRBV7-9	TRBJ2-1	TRBD2	NA	TGTGCCAGCAGCAGACCGATTAGCGGGGTCAATGAGCAGTTCTTC	CASSRPISGVNEQFF
TRBV20-1	TRBJ2-7	TRBD2	NA	TGCAGCGGGTTGGGGGAGGGATCCTACGAGCAGTACTTC	CSGLGEGSYEQYF
TRBV3-1	TRBJ1-1	NA	once	TGTGCCAGCAGCCTATTGATGGAGGGCACTGAAGCTTTCTTT	CASSLLMEGTEAFF
TRBV5-1	TRBJ2-5	TRBD2	NA	TGCGCCAGCAGCATACTAGCGGGAGGGCCCCAAGAGACCCAGTACTTC	CASSILAGGPQETQYF
TRBV20-1	TRBJ1-3	NA	NA	TGCAGTGCTAGAGATTGGGCACGGCGCAGTGGAAACACCATATATTTT	CSARDWARRSGNTIYF
TRBV6-5	TRBJ2-3	NA	NA	TGTGCCAGCAGAGGACTCCTGGATACGCAGTATTTT	CASRGLLDTQYF
TRBV20-1	TRBJ2-7	TRBD1	NA	TGCAGTGCTACGGAAAGGGACAGATCCTACGAGCAGTACTTC	CSATERDRSYEQYF
TRBV14	TRBJ1-1	NA	NA	TGTGCCAGCAGCCAAAGGGCCGGGGGTAGCACTGAAGCTTTCTTT	CASSQRAGGSTEAFF
TRBV29-1	TRBJ2-7	NA	NA	TGCAGCTACCTACAGGGATCTACCTACGAGCAGTACTTC	CSYLQGSTYEQYF
TRBV5-6	TRBJ2-7	NA	NA	TGTGCCAGCAGTCACATCCCAGGGGTCTCCTACGAGCAGTACTTC	CASSHIPGVSYEQYF
TRBV10-3	TRBJ2-3	TRBD2	NA	TGTGCCATCAGTGAGTCGACTAGCGGGGAGGTAGATACGCAGTATTTT	CAISESTSGEVDTQYF
TRBV25-1	TRBJ2-3	NA	NA	TGTGCCAGCAGTGGGGGGGATCCGCAGTATTTT	CASSGGDPQYF
TRBV3-1	TRBJ2-4	NA	NA	TGTGCCAGCAGCCAAGAAGGAGTGGGGTCCAAAAACATTCAGTACTTC	CASSQEGVGSKNIQYF